This T cell receptor beta chain originates from a study of blood T cell dynamics during melanoma immunotherapy. Germline CDR1 and CDR2: SGHTA and FQGNSA. The junction had 6 bases not matched to a gene; V was cut back by 5 bases and J by 8 bases. The length of the CDR3 is 13 residues. The time point here: pre-treatment baseline. Each bulk PBMC sample had 300 to 400 ng DNA loaded. Method: immunoSEQ multiplex PCR; TCRdb's copy keeps in-frame clones and lacks some. This repertoire shows about 13,000 clones, 86% found once; its top ten account for 4.4%. The V gene is TRBV7-2, the J gene TRBJ2-1; 7 bases are shared with TRBD1. This clonotype was obtained from a human donor with melanoma. Material: blood, obtained from a patient treated with checkpoint blockade. The CDR3 spells CASSPGQFYEQFF. The DNA for the CDR3 is TGTGCCAGCAGCCCGGGACAGTTTTATGAGCAGTTCTTC.